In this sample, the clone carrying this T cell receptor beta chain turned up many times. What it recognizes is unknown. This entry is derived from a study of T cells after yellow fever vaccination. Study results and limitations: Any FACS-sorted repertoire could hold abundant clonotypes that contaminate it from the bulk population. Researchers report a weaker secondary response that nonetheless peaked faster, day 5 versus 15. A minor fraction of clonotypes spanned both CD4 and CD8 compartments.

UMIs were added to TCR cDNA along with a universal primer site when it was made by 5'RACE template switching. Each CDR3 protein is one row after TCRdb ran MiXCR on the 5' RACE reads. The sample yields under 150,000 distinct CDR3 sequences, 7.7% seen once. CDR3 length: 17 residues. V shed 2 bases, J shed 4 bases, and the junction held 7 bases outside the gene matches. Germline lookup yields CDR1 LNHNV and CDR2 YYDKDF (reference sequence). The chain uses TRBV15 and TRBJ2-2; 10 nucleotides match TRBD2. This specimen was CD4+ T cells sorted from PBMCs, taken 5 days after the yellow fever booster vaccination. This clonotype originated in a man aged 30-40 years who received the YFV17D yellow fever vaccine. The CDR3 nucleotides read TGTGCCACCAGCAGACCCCCTAGCGGGAGTTTCACCGGGGAGCTGTTTTTT. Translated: CATSRPPSGSFTGELFF.